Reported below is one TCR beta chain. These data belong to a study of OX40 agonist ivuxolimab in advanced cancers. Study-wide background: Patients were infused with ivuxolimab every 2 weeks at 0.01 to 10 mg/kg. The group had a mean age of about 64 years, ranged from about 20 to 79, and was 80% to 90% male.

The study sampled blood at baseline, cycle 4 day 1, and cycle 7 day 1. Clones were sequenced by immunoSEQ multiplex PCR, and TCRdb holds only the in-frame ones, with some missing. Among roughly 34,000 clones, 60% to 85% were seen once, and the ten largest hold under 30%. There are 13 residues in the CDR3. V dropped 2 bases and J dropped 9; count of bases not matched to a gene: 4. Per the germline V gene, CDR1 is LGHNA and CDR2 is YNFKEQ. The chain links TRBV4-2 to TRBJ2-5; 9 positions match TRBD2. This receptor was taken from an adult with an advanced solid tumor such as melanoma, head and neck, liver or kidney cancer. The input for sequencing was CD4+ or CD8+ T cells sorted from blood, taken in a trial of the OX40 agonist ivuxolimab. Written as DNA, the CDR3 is TGTGCCAGCAGCCAAACGCGGGGGGGGGCCCAGTACTTC. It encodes CASSQTRGGAQYF.